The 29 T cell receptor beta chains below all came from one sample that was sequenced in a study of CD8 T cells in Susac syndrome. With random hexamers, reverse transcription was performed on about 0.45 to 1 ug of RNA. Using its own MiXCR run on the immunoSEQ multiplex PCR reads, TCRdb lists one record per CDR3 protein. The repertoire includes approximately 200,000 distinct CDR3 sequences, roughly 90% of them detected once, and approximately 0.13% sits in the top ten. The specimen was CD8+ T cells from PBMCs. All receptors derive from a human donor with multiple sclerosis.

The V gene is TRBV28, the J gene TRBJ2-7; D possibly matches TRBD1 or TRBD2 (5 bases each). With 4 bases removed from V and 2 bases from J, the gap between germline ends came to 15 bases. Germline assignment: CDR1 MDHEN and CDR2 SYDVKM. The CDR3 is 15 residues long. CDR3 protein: CASSSGPYDTYEQYF. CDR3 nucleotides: TGTGCCAGCAGTTCGGGGCCTTACGATACCTACGAGCAGTACTTC.

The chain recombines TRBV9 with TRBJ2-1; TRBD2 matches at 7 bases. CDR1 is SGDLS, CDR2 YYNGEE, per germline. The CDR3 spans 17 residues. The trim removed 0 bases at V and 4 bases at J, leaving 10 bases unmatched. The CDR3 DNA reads TGTGCCAGCAGCGTAGAGGGTCGGGAGGCTTGGTACAATGAGCAGTTCTTC. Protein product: CASSVEGREAWYNEQFF.

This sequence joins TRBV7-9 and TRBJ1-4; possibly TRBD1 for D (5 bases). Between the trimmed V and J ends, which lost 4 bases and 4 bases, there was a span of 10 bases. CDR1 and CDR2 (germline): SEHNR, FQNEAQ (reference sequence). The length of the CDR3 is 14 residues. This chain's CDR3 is CASSSPGNNEKLFF. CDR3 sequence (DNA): TGTGCCAGCAGCTCCCCAGGGAATAATGAAAAACTGTTTTTT.

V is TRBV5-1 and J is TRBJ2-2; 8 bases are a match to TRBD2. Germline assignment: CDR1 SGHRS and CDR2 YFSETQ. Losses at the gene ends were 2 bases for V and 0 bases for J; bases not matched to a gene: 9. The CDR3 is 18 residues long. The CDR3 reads CASSLFAGGSTNTGELFF. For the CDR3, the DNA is TGCGCCAGCAGCTTATTCGCGGGGGGTTCCACGAACACCGGGGAGCTGTTTTTT.

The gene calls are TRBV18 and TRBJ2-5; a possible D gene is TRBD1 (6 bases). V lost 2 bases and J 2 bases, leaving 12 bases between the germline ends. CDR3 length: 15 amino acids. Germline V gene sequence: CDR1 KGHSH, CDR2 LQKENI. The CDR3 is CASSPRDNWQETQYF. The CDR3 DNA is TGTGCCAGCTCACCAAGGGACAATTGGCAAGAGACCCAGTACTTC.

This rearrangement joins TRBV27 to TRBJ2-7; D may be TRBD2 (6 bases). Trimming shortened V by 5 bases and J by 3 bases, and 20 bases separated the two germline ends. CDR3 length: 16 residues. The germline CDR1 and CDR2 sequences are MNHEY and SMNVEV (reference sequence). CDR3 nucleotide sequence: TGTGCCAGCAGTCCCTCCCAAGGAGGGTCCTTCTACGAGCAGTACTTC. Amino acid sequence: CASSPSQGGSFYEQYF.

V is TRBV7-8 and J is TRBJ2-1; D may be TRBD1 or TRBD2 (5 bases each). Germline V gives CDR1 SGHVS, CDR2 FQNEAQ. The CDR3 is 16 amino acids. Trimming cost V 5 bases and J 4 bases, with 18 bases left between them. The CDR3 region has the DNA TGTGCCAGCAGCCTATGGGACGGACCCAATTACAATGAGCAGTTCTTC. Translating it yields CASSLWDGPNYNEQFF.

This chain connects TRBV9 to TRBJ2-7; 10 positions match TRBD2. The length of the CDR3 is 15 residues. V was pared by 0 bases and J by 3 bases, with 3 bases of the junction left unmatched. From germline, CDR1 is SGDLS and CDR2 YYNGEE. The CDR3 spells CASSVDASGSYEQYF. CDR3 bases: TGTGCCAGCAGCGTAGACGCTAGCGGGAGCTACGAGCAGTACTTC.

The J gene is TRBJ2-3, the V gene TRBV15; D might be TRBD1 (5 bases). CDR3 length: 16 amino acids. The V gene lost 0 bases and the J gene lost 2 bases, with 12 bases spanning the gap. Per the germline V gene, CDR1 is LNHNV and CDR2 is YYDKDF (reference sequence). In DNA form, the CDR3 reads TGTGCCACCAGCAGAGAAAGGGGCCCCTCCACAGATACGCAGTATTTT. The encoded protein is CATSRERGPSTDTQYF.

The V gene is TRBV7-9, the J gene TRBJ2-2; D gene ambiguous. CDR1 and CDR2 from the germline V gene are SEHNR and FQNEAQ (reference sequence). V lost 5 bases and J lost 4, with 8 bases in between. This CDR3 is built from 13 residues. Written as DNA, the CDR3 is TGTGCCAGCAGCCCCGTCCTCACCGGGGAGCTGTTTTTT. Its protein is CASSPVLTGELFF.

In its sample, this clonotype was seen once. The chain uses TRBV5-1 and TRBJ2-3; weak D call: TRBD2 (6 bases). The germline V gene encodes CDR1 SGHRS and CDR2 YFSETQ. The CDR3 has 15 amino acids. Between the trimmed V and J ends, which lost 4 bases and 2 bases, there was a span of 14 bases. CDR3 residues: CASSPPSDHTDTQYF. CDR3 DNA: TGCGCCAGCAGCCCTCCTAGCGATCACACAGATACGCAGTATTTT.

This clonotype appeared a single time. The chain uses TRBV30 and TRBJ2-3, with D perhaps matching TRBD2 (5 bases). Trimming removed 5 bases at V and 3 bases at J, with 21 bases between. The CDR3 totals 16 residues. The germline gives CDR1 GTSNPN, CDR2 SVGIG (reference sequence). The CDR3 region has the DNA TGTGCCTGGGTGAAAGGACCGGGGAGTCGGACAGATACGCAGTATTTT. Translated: CAWVKGPGSRTDTQYF.

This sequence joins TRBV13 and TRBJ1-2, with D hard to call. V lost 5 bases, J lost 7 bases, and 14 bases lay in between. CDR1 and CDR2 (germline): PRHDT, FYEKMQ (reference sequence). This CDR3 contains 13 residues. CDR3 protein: CASSLPPDPGYTF. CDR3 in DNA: TGTGCCAGCAGCCTACCCCCGGATCCTGGCTACACCTTC.

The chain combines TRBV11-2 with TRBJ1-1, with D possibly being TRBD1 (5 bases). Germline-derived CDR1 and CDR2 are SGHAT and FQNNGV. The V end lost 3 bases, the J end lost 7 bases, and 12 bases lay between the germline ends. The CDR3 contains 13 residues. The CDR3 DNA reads TGTGCCAGCAGCTTGGCAGGGTCGGATGAAGCTTTCTTT. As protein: CASSLAGSDEAFF.

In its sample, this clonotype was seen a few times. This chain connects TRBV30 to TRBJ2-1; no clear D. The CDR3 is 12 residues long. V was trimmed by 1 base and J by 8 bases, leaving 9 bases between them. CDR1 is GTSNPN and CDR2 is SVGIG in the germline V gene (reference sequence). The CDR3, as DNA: TGTGCCTGGAGTGACGCTTCGGATGAGCAGTTCTTC. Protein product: CAWSDASDEQFF.

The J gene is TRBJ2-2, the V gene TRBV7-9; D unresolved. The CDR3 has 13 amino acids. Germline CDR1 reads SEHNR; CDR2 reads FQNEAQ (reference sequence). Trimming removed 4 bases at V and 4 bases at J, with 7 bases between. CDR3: CASSWPSTGELFF. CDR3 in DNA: TGTGCCAGCAGCTGGCCCAGCACCGGGGAGCTGTTTTTT.

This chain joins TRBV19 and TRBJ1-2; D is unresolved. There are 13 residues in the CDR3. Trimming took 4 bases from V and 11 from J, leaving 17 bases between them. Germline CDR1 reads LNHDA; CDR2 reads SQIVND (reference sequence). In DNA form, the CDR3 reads TGTGCCAGTAGTACCAAGCGGAGTCTGGTTTACACCTTC. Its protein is CASSTKRSLVYTF.

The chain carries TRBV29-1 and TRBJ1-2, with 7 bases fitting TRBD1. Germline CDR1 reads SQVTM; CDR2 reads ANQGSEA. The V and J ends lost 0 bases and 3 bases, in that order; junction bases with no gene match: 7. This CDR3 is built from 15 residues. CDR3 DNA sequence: TGCAGCGTTGAAGATGACAGGGTGGGGTACTATGGCTACACCTTC. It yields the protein CSVEDDRVGYYGYTF.

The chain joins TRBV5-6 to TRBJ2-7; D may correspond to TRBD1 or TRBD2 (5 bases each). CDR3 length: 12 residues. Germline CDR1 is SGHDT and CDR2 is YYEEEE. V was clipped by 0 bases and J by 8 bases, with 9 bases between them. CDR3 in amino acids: CASSLGGAKQYF. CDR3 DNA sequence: TGTGCCAGCAGCTTGGGAGGGGCCAAGCAGTACTTC.

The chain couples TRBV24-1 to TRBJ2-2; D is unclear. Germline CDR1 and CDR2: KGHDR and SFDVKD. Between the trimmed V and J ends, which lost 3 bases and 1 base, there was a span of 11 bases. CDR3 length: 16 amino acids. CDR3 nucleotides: TGTGCCACCAGTGATATGCACAGCCTGAACACCGGGGAGCTGTTTTTT. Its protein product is CATSDMHSLNTGELFF.

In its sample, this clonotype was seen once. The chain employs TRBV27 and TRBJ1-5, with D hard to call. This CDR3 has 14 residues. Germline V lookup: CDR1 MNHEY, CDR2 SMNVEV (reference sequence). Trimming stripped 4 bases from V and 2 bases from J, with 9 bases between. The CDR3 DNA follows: TGTGCCAGCAGTTCTGGGGTGGGCAATCAGCCCCAGCATTTT. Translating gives CASSSGVGNQPQHF.

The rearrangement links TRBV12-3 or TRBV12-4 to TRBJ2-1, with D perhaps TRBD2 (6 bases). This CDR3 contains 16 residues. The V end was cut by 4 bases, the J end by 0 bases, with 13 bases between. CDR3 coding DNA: TGTGCCAGCAGTTCCCGGGCGGGGCACTCCTACAATGAGCAGTTCTTC. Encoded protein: CASSSRAGHSYNEQFF.

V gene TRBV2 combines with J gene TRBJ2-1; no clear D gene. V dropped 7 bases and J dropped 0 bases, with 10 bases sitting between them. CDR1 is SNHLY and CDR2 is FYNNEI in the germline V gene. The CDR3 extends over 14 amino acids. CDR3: CASNPTGSYNEQFF. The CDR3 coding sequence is TGTGCCAGCAACCCTACGGGCTCCTACAATGAGCAGTTCTTC. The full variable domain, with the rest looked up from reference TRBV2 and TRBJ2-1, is EPEVTQTPSHQVTQMGQEVILRCVPISNHLYFYWYRQILGQKVEFLVSFYNNEISEKSEIFDDQFSVERPDGSNFTLKIRSTKLEDSAMYFCASNPTGSYNEQFFGPGTRLTVL.

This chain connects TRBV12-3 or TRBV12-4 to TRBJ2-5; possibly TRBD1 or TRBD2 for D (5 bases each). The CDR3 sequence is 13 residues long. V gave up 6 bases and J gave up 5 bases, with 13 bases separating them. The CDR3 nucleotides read TGTGCCAGCAGAGGGACGGGGCTGGAGACCCAGTACTTC. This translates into CASRGTGLETQYF.

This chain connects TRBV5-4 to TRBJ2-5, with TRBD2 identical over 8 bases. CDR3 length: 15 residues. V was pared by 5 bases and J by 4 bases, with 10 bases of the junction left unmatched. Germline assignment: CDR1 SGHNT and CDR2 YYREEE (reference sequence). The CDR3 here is CASSSPGLVAETQYF. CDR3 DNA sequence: TGTGCCAGCAGTTCTCCGGGACTAGTGGCAGAGACCCAGTACTTC. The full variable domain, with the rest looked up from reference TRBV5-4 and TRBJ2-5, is ETGVTQSPTHLIKTRGQQVTLRCSSQSGHNTVSWYQQALGQGPQFIFQYYREEENGRGNFPPRFSGLQFPNYSSELNVNALELDDSALYLCASSSPGLVAETQYFGPGTRLLVL.

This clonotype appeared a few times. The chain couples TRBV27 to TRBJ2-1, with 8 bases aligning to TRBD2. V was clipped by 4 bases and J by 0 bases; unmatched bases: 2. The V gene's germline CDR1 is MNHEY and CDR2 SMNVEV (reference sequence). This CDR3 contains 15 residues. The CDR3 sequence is CASSSGGSSYNEQFF. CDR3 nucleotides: TGTGCCAGCAGTTCGGGGGGGAGCTCCTACAATGAGCAGTTCTTC.

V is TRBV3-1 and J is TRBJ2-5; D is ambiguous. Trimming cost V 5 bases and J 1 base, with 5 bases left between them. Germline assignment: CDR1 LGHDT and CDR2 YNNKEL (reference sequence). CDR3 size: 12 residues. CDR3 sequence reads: CASSDSQETQYF. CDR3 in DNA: TGTGCCAGCAGCGATTCCCAAGAGACCCAGTACTTC.

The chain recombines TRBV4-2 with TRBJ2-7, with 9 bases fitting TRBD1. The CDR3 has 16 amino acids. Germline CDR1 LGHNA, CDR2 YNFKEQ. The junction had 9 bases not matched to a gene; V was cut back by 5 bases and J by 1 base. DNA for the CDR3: TGTGCCAGCAGCGGAGAGGGACAGGGTCTTTCCTACGAGCAGTACTTC. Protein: CASSGEGQGLSYEQYF.

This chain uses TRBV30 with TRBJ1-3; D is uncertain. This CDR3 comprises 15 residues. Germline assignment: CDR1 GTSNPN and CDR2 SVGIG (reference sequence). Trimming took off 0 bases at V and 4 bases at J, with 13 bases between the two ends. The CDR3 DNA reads TGTGCCTGGAGTGTAGATGGGTATTGGGGAAACACCATATATTTT. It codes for CAWSVDGYWGNTIYF.